Sequencing of this T cell receptor beta chain was carried out in a study of response to subunit inactivated influenza vaccine (dated by TCRdb to the late 2010s). Notes on the research overall: Deep quantitative T cell receptor repertoire profiling was used in the study to track responses to a trivalent subunit inactivated influenza vaccine. Broad study findings and their caveats: It was suggested by the authors that each seasonal influenza vaccination may recruit only a limited number of new T cells.

The library was produced with RT-PCR. The instrument was an Illumina HiSeq 2500. Starting from the raw public reads, TCRdb applied fastp trimming at Q25, assembled clones with MiXCR and retained in-frame beta chains. Here each entry gathers all rows of one CDR3 protein and keeps the most common genes and DNA. The sample table records about 500,000 distinct CDR3 sequences; about 17% of these occur just once. Jointly, the top ten make up 2.5% to 3.5% of the sample. V is cut back by 5 bases and J by 5 bases, with 7 bases in the junction unmatched. CDR1 and CDR2 (WNHNN, SYGVQD) derive from the germline V gene (reference sequence). The CDR3 goes from the cysteine to the phenylalanine over 15 residues. Only the CDR3 region is kept as DNA, spanning 45 bases read in frame from base 1. Comment on this clonotype: The target of this receptor is not known. No much larger clone is present one base from it, and per-base qualities are unavailable.

This receptor chain uses TRBV10-1 and TRBJ2-3, and TRBD2 matches 10 of the central bases. This receptor was obtained from a man between 50 and 69 years old who received an inactivated influenza vaccine. Donor details come from another sample of the same person, matched by shared clones. The specimen was CD4+ T cells sorted from PBMCs, collected around 2 years after vaccination. The CDR3 sequence is CASSRSGGAEDTQYF. DNA sequence: TGCGCCAGCAGTCGAAGCGGGGGGGCTGAAGATACGCAGTATTTT.